The 5 T cell receptor beta chains listed next were all sequenced from one sample in a study of T cell responses to AZD1222 COVID-19 vaccine. TCRdb keeps only in-frame clones here, not all; method: immunoSEQ multiplex PCR. The sample records roughly 83,000 clones, more than 70% being singletons. This specimen was peripheral blood, taken on day 0 of AZD1222 vaccination. The receptors here all came from an adult in good health.

The J gene is TRBJ1-1, the V gene TRBV12-3 or TRBV12-4, with D hard to call. V was shortened by 1 base and J by 5 bases, with 8 bases between the two germline ends. This CDR3 has 13 amino acids. In DNA form, the CDR3 reads TGTGCCAGCAGTTTAGGCATGCGGACTGAAGCTTTCTTT. Its translation is CASSLGMRTEAFF.

The J gene is TRBJ2-3, the V gene TRBV18, with a possible D match to TRBD1 (5 bases). The CDR3 spans 15 residues. The germline CDR1 and CDR2 sequences are KGHSH and LQKENI. Deletions cut 3 bases from V and 6 bases from J, with 16 bases between. The DNA of the CDR3 is TGTGCCAGCTCACCCAGGGAAGGGTCTAGGGATACGCAGTATTTT. Amino acid sequence: CASSPREGSRDTQYF.

The CDR3 sequence is CASSFGLAGVMSYEQYF. CDR3 DNA sequence: TGTGCCAGCAGCTTCGGACTAGCGGGAGTGATGTCCTACGAGCAGTACTTC. The rearrangement uses TRBV7-2 and TRBJ2-7; 13 bases fit TRBD2. The CDR3 has 17 amino acids. V lost 3 bases, J lost 1 base, and 6 bases stayed unmatched. In germline, CDR1 is SGHTA, CDR2 FQGNSA.

The chain is built from TRBV5-1 and TRBJ2-3; TRBD1 aligns across 7 bases. Losses at the gene ends were 4 bases for V and 0 bases for J; bases not matched to a gene: 5. CDR3 size: 15 residues. Germline loops: CDR1 SGHRS, CDR2 YFSETQ. The chain's CDR3 is CASSPGQTSTDTQYF. CDR3 sequence (DNA): TGCGCCAGCAGCCCGGGACAGACTAGCACAGATACGCAGTATTTT.

The sample holds a few counts of this clone. The J gene is TRBJ2-7, the V gene TRBV2; 9 bases match TRBD1. The CDR3 runs 13 residues. Germline V gene data show CDR1 as SNHLY and CDR2 as FYNNEI. V was pared by 7 bases and J by 6 bases, with 7 bases of the junction left unmatched. Written as DNA, the CDR3 is TGTGCCAGCATGAGGACAGGGGTTAGCGAGCAGTACTTC. Translated: CASMRTGVSEQYF.